Shown below are 21 T cell receptor beta chains from a single sample sequenced in a study of Ad26.COV2.S vaccination and SARS-CoV-2 variants. Sequencing was performed with immunoSEQ multiplex PCR; in TCRdb, only in-frame clones are kept and a portion is missing. The data contain some 520,000 clones, approximately 88% of them seen just once; the ten biggest clones take up roughly 13%. Sample treatment: around 19 received Ad26.COV2.S at low or high dose, single or two shots; 5 received placebo; per-sample allocation not given. Specimens were obtained on day 63 following the first vaccine or placebo injection. Here the sequenced sample was peripheral blood, taken in a trial of Ad26.COV2.S vaccine versus placebo. All receptors come from a person aged 18-60 years who received the Ad26.COV2.S COVID-19 vaccine or a placebo.

This clone was seen only a few times. The chain uses TRBV10-3 and TRBJ2-2; tentative D call: TRBD1 (5 bases). In germline, CDR1 is ENHRY, CDR2 SYGVKD. With 11 bases removed from V and 4 bases from J, the gap between germline ends came to 14 bases. This CDR3 contains 13 residues. As DNA, the CDR3 is TGTGCCGCCCGGGCAGGGCTCACCGGGGAGCTGTTTTTT. This codes for CAARAGLTGELFF.

The chain recombines TRBV5-1 with TRBJ2-7, with TRBD2 identical over 10 bases. There are 16 residues in the CDR3. The V segment lost 5 bases and the J segment 0 bases; nucleotides outside the gene matches: 8. CDR1 is SGHRS, CDR2 YFSETQ, per germline. CDR3 nucleotides: TGCGCCAGCAGATATAATAGCGGGGGGAACTCCTACGAGCAGTACTTC. This encodes CASRYNSGGNSYEQYF.

The V and J genes are TRBV5-5 and TRBJ1-2; tentatively, D is TRBD1 (5 bases). The germline V gene encodes CDR1 SGHKS and CDR2 YYEKEE (reference sequence). V dropped 2 bases and J dropped 5 bases, with 19 bases sitting between them. The CDR3 has 16 amino acids. CDR3 in amino acids: CASSFGSGGTAYGYTF. The DNA for the CDR3 is TGTGCCAGCAGCTTCGGTTCCGGGGGGACCGCTTATGGCTACACCTTC.

This chain uses TRBV27 with TRBJ2-1; D perhaps matches TRBD2 (5 bases). The V end was cut by 3 bases, the J end by 8 bases, with 23 bases between. CDR3 size: 17 residues. Germline CDR1 reads MNHEY; CDR2 reads SMNVEV (reference sequence). The CDR3 here is CASSFFTPGLAAHEQFF. In nucleotides, the CDR3 is TGTGCCAGCAGTTTTTTCACCCCTGGGCTAGCCGCGCATGAGCAGTTCTTC.

This chain joins TRBV19 and TRBJ2-2; TRBD1 agrees at 9 bases. CDR3 length: 15 amino acids. Germline CDR1 and CDR2: LNHDA and SQIVND (reference sequence). With 9 bases clipped from V and 6 bases from J, the junction kept 11 bases outside the gene matches. The CDR3 reads CASKGGQGSAGELFF. The CDR3 DNA sequence: TGTGCCAGCAAGGGGGGACAGGGCTCCGCCGGGGAGCTGTTTTTT. Full variable domain (remainder filled in from reference TRBV19 and TRBJ2-2): DGGITQSPKYLFRKEGQNVTLSCEQNLNHDAMYWYRQDPGQGLRLIYYSQIVNDFQKGDIAEGYSVSREKKESFPLTVTSAQKNPTAFYLCASKGGQGSAGELFFGEGSRLTVL.

This clone was counted between two and nine times. This chain connects TRBV19 to TRBJ1-4, with a weak D call TRBD1 (5 bases). The length of the CDR3 is 16 residues. Germline V gene sequence: CDR1 LNHDA, CDR2 SQIVND (reference sequence). V gave up 4 bases and J gave up 0 bases, with 12 bases separating them. CDR3 residues: CASSTKGRATNEKLFF. DNA for the CDR3: TGTGCCAGTAGTACGAAGGGGCGTGCAACTAATGAAAAACTGTTTTTT.

This chain links TRBV27 with TRBJ2-7; D uncertain. The CDR3 spans 14 residues. Germline CDR1 and CDR2: MNHEY and SMNVEV (reference sequence). V was clipped by 0 bases and J by 2 bases, with 8 bases between them. The DNA of the CDR3 is TGTGCCAGCAGTTTATCCCCCGCACCCTACGAGCAGTACTTC. Translation: CASSLSPAPYEQYF.

The J gene is TRBJ2-6, the V gene TRBV30, with D possibly matching TRBD1 (5 bases). The CDR3 length is 13 residues. The ends were cut back, 8 bases at V and 2 bases at J, with 10 bases in the middle. Germline lookup yields CDR1 GTSNPN and CDR2 SVGIG (reference sequence). This CDR3 reads CAAPGPGANVLTF. In DNA, the CDR3 is TGTGCCGCACCAGGGCCTGGGGCCAACGTCCTGACTTTC.

This clone appeared many times. J is TRBJ1-2 and V is TRBV2, with D tentatively TRBD1 (6 bases). V shed 6 bases and J shed 4 bases, with 15 bases lying between them. The CDR3 is 14 amino acids. Looked up from germline, CDR1 is SNHLY and CDR2 is FYNNEI. CDR3 coding DNA: TGTGCCAGCAGGGAAACAGGGACCATCTATGGCTACACCTTC. Translation gives CASRETGTIYGYTF.

The V call is TRBV10-3, the J call TRBJ1-2, with no clear D. The germline V gene encodes CDR1 ENHRY and CDR2 SYGVKD. This CDR3 has 15 amino acids. Trimming took off 3 bases at V and 0 bases at J, with 11 bases between the two ends. Here the CDR3 reads CAISDVRATNYGYTF. Here the CDR3 DNA reads TGTGCCATCAGTGATGTTCGGGCCACTAACTATGGCTACACCTTC.

CDR3 amino acids: CASSTLAGGQTGELFF. The CDR3 DNA is TGTGCCAGCAGCACACTAGCGGGAGGTCAGACCGGGGAGCTGTTTTTT. V is TRBV6-4 and J is TRBJ2-2, with 12 bases aligning to TRBD2. The trim removed 6 bases at V and 5 bases at J, leaving 7 bases unmatched. Germline values: CDR1 MRHNA, CDR2 SNTAGT. This CDR3 is built from 16 residues.

This clone was seen a single time. The chain has TRBV12-3 or TRBV12-4 and TRBJ2-7, with D perhaps TRBD1 or TRBD2 (6 bases each). The CDR3 extends over 13 amino acids. The V end lost 1 base, the J end lost 3 bases, and 7 bases lay between the germline ends. CDR3: CASSLEGGYEQYF. The CDR3 bases are TGTGCCAGCAGTTTAGAGGGGGGCTACGAGCAGTACTTC.

The rearrangement joins TRBV6-5 to TRBJ2-7; tentatively, D is TRBD2 (6 bases). The CDR3 length is 11 residues. With 8 bases removed from V and 3 bases from J, the gap between germline ends came to 8 bases. The V gene's germline CDR1 is MNHEY and CDR2 SVGAGI. CDR3: CASGGIYEQYF. The CDR3 bases are TGTGCCAGCGGGGGGATCTACGAGCAGTACTTC.

The V and J genes are TRBV28 and TRBJ1-6; 7 bases align to TRBD1. V shed 5 bases and J 5 bases; nucleotides not matched to a gene: 9. Germline V gives CDR1 MDHEN, CDR2 SYDVKM. The CDR3 is 16 residues long. Written as DNA, the CDR3 is TGTGCCAGCAGTCCGACCGGGACAGTCGATAATTCACCCCTCCACTTT. It translates to CASSPTGTVDNSPLHF.

This chain connects TRBV30 to TRBJ2-7; TRBD2 is a possible D gene (5 bases). Per the germline V gene, CDR1 is GTSNPN and CDR2 is SVGIG (reference sequence). Between the trimmed V and J ends, which lost 0 bases and 6 bases, there was a span of 12 bases. This CDR3 is 13 amino acids long. CDR3 sequence reads: CAWSVWLASEQYF. In DNA, the CDR3 is TGTGCCTGGAGTGTGTGGCTAGCTTCCGAGCAGTACTTC. Combining the CDR3 with reference TRBV30 and TRBJ2-7 gives the whole variable domain SQTIHQWPATLVQPVGSPLSLECTVEGTSNPNLYWYRQAAGRGLQLLFYSVGIGQISSEVPQNLSASRPQDRQFILSSKKLLLSDSGFYLCAWSVWLASEQYFGPGTRLTVT.

DNA of the CDR3: TGTGCCAGTAGTGCTACCGGGACAAGGCCCCAGAGCTCCTATAATTCACCCCTCCACTTT. Encoded protein: CASSATGTRPQSSYNSPLHF. The V call is TRBV19, the J call TRBJ1-6; tentatively, D is TRBD1 (6 bases). The CDR3 loop spans 20 amino acids. The ends were cut back, 5 bases at V and 0 bases at J, with 23 bases in the middle. The germline CDR1 and CDR2 sequences are LNHDA and SQIVND (reference sequence).

This clone was recorded once. The CDR3 region has the DNA TGCGCCAGCAGCCAACAGGAGTCTAGCACCGGGGAGCTGTTTTTT. Translating it yields CASSQQESSTGELFF. V gene TRBV4-1 combines with J gene TRBJ2-2; D is ambiguous. V was shortened by 2 bases and J by 4 bases, with 11 bases between the two germline ends. CDR1 and CDR2 (germline): MGHRA, YSYEKL. The CDR3 extends over 15 amino acids.

The J gene is TRBJ2-1, the V gene TRBV5-1; D unresolved. Germline V gives CDR1 SGHRS, CDR2 YFSETQ. The V end was cut by 4 bases, the J end by 8 bases, with 16 bases between. The CDR3 covers 14 residues. The CDR3: CASSAPNSRHEQFF. DNA of the CDR3: TGCGCCAGCAGCGCACCCAACTCCCGTCATGAGCAGTTCTTC.

The chain uses TRBV9 and TRBJ2-3; tentative D call: TRBD2 (7 bases). The germline gives CDR1 SGDLS, CDR2 YYNGEE. V was pared by 1 base and J by 3 bases, with 15 bases between. The CDR3 has 16 amino acids. The CDR3 nucleotides are TGTGCCAGCAGCGTAAGCGCGGGAGACAGGACAGATACGCAGTATTTT. Its protein is CASSVSAGDRTDTQYF.

This clone has more than one count but fewer than ten. The chain joins TRBV5-1 to TRBJ1-2, with 9 bases fitting TRBD1. This CDR3 comprises 15 residues. V lost 4 bases and J lost 6; bases outside the gene matches: 10. Per germline, CDR1 SGHRS and CDR2 YFSETQ. CDR3 sequence: CASSPGTGYDNGYTF. In DNA, the CDR3 is TGCGCCAGCAGCCCCGGGACAGGGTATGATAATGGCTACACCTTC. Full variable domain (rest looked up from reference TRBV5-1 and TRBJ1-2): KAGVTQTPRYLIKTRGQQVTLSCSPISGHRSVSWYQQTPGQGLQFLFEYFSETQRNKGNFPGRFSGRQFSNSRSEMNVSTLELGDSALYLCASSPGTGYDNGYTFGSGTRLTVV.

This chain connects TRBV28 to TRBJ2-1; a possible D gene is TRBD2 (6 bases). The CDR3 length is 14 residues. V lost 8 bases to trimming and J lost 5 bases, with 16 bases between them. From germline, CDR1 is MDHEN and CDR2 SYDVKM. The CDR3 region is CASGGWTNHNEQFF. The CDR3 DNA reads as TGTGCCAGCGGCGGCTGGACTAACCACAATGAGCAGTTCTTC.